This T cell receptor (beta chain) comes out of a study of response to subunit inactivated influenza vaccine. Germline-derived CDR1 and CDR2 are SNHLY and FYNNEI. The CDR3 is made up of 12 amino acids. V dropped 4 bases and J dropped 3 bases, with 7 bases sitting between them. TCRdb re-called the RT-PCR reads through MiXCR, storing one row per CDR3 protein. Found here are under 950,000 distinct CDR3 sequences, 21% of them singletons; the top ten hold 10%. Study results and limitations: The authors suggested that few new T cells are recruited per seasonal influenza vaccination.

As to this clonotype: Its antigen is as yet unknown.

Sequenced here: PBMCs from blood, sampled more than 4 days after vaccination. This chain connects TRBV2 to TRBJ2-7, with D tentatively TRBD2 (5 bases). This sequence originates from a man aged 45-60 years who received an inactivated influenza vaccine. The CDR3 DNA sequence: TGTGCCAGCAGTGTCAGCGGCTACGAGCAGTACTTC. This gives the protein CASSVSGYEQYF.